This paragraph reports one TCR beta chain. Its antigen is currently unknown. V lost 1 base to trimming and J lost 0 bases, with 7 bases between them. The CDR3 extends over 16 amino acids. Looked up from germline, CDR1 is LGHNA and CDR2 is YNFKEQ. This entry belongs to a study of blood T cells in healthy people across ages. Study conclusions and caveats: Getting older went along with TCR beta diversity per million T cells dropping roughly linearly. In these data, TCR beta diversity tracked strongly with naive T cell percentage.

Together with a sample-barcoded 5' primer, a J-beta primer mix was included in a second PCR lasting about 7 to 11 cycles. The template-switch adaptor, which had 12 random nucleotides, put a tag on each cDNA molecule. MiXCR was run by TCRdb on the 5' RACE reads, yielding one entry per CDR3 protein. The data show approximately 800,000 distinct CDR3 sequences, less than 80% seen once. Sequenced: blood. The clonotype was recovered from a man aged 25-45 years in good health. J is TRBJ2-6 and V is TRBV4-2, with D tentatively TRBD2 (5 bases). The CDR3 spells CASSQVGSSGANVLTF. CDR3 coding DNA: TGTGCCAGCAGCCAAGTGGGGAGCTCTGGGGCCAACGTCCTGACTTTC.